This T cell receptor (beta chain) was sequenced during a study of T cells after posttransplantation cyclophosphamide (dated by TCRdb to 2015 to 2016). Describing the broader study: Using TRB sequencing, the study followed how the T cell repertoire rebuilt after myeloablative bone marrow transplantation with posttransplantation cyclophosphamide given as GVHD prophylaxis. Antigen receptor sequencing was done on samples from some 34 PTCy-treated patients and from some 15 related bone marrow donors of those patients. Blood from every one of the 34 PTCy patients who had 1-year posttransplant specimens underwent TRB sequencing. In 3 patients, up to about 3 additional blood samples taken between 2 and 5.2 years after transplant also underwent TRB sequencing, as did pretransplant blood from 4 patients. Because TRA and TRB clonality were tightly correlated in fewer than ten samples, subsequent TCR analyses were focused on TRB only. Public TRB sequences were searched against a database of over 3,600 sequences associated with responses to pathogens, tumor antigens, self-antigens and alloantigens.

What the treatment or condition label conveys for this sample: high-dose cyclophosphamide on days +3 and +4 as single-agent GVHD prophylaxis. PTCy patients received busulfan and fludarabine conditioning, a related or unrelated marrow graft, and cyclophosphamide on days +3 and +4. PTCy-treated patients were drawn from a prospective multi-institutional clinical trial. Peripheral blood and bone marrow mononuclear cells were isolated by Ficoll-Hypaque density centrifugation and cryopreserved. Sorting of CD4+ and CD8+ T cells, including naive and memory subsets, was performed by FACS on a FACSAria II. TRB sequencing was run on genomic DNA with either the immunoSEQ assay at survey resolution or the hsTCRB kit. On the study's bioinformatics: The immunoSEQ software was used for initial read processing, and the LymphoSeq R package was used for repertoire analyses. Clonality was computed as 1 minus normalized Shannon entropy, and a Gini coefficient was also calculated for each TRB dataset. To infer phenotypes in unsorted samples, TRB sequences from sorted subsets of the recipient or donor were mapped onto the unsorted samples of the same recipient. The table comes from immuneACCESS by way of TCRdb, which keeps in-frame sequences with V and J called. Part of the clones is missing from these tables; in studies checked, under half for an unresolved V gene and the rest for unknown reasons. V, J and clone size were drawn from that table, and D and trimming were deduced from the DNA. In this sample the table shows some 7,000 clones, around 90% of which occur a single time. The biggest ten clones account for just under 4.5% of the sample.

What the work shows at the level of the full study, not this receptor alone: The TRB repertoires of T cells infiltrating skin or the GI tract showed only limited overlap with the TRB repertoires found in blood. Across roughly 40 patients, recipient CMV seropositivity and CMV reactivation were highly associated with TRB clonality; PTCy diversity was similar to CNI/methotrexate controls. At 1-2 months, donor-recipient similarity was low but rose over the first year, and the later blood repertoires were often dominated by donor CD8+ memory clones.

Its CDR3 holds 14 amino acids, cysteine through phenylalanine. Only the CDR3 DNA stays, 42 bases, in frame from base 1. CDR1 and CDR2, per the germline V gene, are MGHDK and SYGVNS. Deletion took 2 bases off V and 3 bases off J, with a span of 10 bases between the germline ends. With regard to this clone: Its binding antigen is unknown. No quality values exist for individual bases; no much larger clone is one base distant.

The chain is assembled from TRBV25-1 and TRBJ2-5, and TRBD1 may be the D gene, going by 5 matching bases. This receptor was identified in a male patient aged 55 to 69 who received an allogeneic stem cell transplant from a related donor and was CMV-positive. Following transplantation, T cells from the graft donor may be among those present. Material: CD8+ T cells sorted from blood, obtained after allogeneic stem cell transplant with posttransplant cyclophosphamide. The CDR3 reads CASSEGAVKETQYF. Read as DNA, the sequence is TGTGCCAGCAGTGAAGGGGCGGTAAAAGAGACCCAGTACTTC.